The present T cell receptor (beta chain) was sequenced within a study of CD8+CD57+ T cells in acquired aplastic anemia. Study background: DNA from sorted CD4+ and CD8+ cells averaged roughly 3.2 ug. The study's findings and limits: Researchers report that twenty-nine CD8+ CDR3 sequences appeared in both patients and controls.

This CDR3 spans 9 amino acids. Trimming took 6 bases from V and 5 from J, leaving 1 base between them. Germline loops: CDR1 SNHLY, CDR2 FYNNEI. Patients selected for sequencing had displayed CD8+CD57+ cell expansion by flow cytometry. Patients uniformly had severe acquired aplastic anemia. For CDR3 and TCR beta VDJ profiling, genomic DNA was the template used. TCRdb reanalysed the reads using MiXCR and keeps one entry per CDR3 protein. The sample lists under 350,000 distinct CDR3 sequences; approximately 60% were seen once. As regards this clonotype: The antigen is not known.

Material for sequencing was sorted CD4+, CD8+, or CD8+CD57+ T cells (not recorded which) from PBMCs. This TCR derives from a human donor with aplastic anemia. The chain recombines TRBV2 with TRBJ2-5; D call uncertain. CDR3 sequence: CASRETQYF. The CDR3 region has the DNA TGTGCCAGCAGGGAGACCCAGTACTTC.